Shown below are 17 T cell receptor beta chains from a single sample sequenced in a study of blood T cell repertoires in COVID-19. Using immunoSEQ multiplex PCR, the repertoire was profiled, and TCRdb retains in-frame clones only, with some absent. In the table there are under 500,000 clones, nearly 90% of which are singletons. Sample: PBMCs or T cells enriched from blood (not recorded which). The receptors were sampled from a woman in her late teens or twenties with acute COVID-19.

This chain connects TRBV6-6 to TRBJ1-2; D remains ambiguous. CDR1 and CDR2 (germline): MNHNY, SVGAGI (reference sequence). Trimming cost V 0 bases and J 3 bases, with 14 bases left between them. The CDR3 has 16 residues. This CDR3 is CASSYSDGGTYYGYTF. The CDR3 DNA sequence: TGTGCCAGCAGTTACTCTGACGGAGGCACCTACTATGGCTACACCTTC.

The V and J genes are TRBV7-9 and TRBJ1-5, with a weak D call TRBD1 (6 bases). The CDR3 is 15 amino acids. Trimming stripped 5 bases from V and 2 bases from J, with 13 bases between. Looked up from germline, CDR1 is SEHNR and CDR2 is FQNEAQ (reference sequence). Here the CDR3 DNA reads TGTGCCAGCAGCCGTAACGCAGGGGGCAATCAGCCCCAGCATTTT. As protein: CASSRNAGGNQPQHF.

This chain links TRBV5-4 with TRBJ2-1; maybe TRBD1 (5 bases). Germline assignment: CDR1 SGHNT and CDR2 YYREEE (reference sequence). The CDR3 totals 12 residues. The V end lost 4 bases, the J end lost 4 bases, and 6 bases lay between the germline ends. CDR3 bases: TGTGCCAGCAGCCCAGGGTACAATGAGCAGTTCTTC. Encoded protein: CASSPGYNEQFF.

V is TRBV6-6 and J is TRBJ2-1; no definite D call. There are 12 residues in the CDR3. V lost 5 bases, J lost 7 bases, and 9 bases lay in between. Germline V gene data show CDR1 as MNHNY and CDR2 as SVGAGI (reference sequence). The CDR3 protein is CASSPAANEQFF. As DNA, the CDR3 is TGTGCCAGCAGTCCGGCGGCTAATGAGCAGTTCTTC.

CDR3 coding DNA: TGCAGCGTTGTAGGGGCGTTGAATCAGCCCCAGCATTTT. Protein: CSVVGALNQPQHF. This chain links TRBV29-1 with TRBJ1-5; a possible D gene is TRBD1 (5 bases). The CDR3 consists of 13 residues. Germline lookup yields CDR1 SQVTM and CDR2 ANQGSEA. The V end lost 4 bases, the J end lost 4 bases, and 11 bases lay between the germline ends.

The rearrangement joins TRBV7-9 to TRBJ2-1, with TRBD1 matching over 7 bases. CDR3 length: 15 residues. CDR1 is SEHNR, CDR2 FQNEAQ, per germline (reference sequence). Germline trimming cut 7 bases from V and 2 bases from J; bases unmatched to any gene: 8. Here the CDR3 DNA reads TGTGCCAGCATAAGGGACAGTCCCGCCTACAATGAGCAGTTCTTC. This encodes CASIRDSPAYNEQFF.

In this sample, this clone turned up a few times. This sequence joins TRBV7-9 and TRBJ1-5; a weak D match, TRBD1 (6 bases). The CDR3 is 15 amino acids. Trimming shortened V by 5 bases and J by 0 bases, and 11 bases separated the two germline ends. The germline CDR1 and CDR2 sequences are SEHNR and FQNEAQ (reference sequence). This chain's CDR3 is CASSTSQGSNQPQHF. The CDR3 coding sequence is TGTGCCAGCAGCACCTCACAGGGTAGCAATCAGCCCCAGCATTTT.

The V gene is TRBV7-2, the J gene TRBJ1-3; D possibly corresponds to TRBD1 (5 bases). Germline V lookup: CDR1 SGHTA, CDR2 FQGNSA. The CDR3 runs 17 residues. The ends were cut back, 0 bases at V and 0 bases at J, with 12 bases in the middle. The CDR3 DNA sequence: TGTGCCAGCAGCTTAGCGGGGCGTCAGCGCTCTGGAAACACCATATATTTT. Encoded protein: CASSLAGRQRSGNTIYF.

This clone showed up just a few times. The rearrangement links TRBV5-6 to TRBJ1-2; D gene uncertain. Germline values: CDR1 SGHDT, CDR2 YYEEEE. The CDR3 covers 12 residues. Trimming stripped 5 bases from V and 8 bases from J, with 13 bases between. DNA of the CDR3: TGTGCCAGCAGGTTACCCCCGAGCGGCTACACCTTC. Encoded protein: CASRLPPSGYTF.

The chain recombines TRBV19 with TRBJ2-7; D not resolved. This CDR3 is 15 amino acids long. With 6 bases removed from V and 2 bases from J, the gap between germline ends came to 17 bases. CDR1 is LNHDA, CDR2 SQIVND, per germline (reference sequence). DNA for the CDR3: TGTGCCAGTAGGCAGAAACCTAGTCCCCCCTACGAGCAGTACTTC. Encoded protein: CASRQKPSPPYEQYF.

The sample holds a few counts of this clone. Other DNA sequences within the sample encode an identical CDR3. The chain uses TRBV27 and TRBJ2-7, with TRBD2 identical over 13 bases. Germline loops: CDR1 MNHEY, CDR2 SMNVEV (reference sequence). The CDR3 runs to 14 residues. Unmatched junction bases numbered 1, after V lost 5 bases and J lost 3 bases. CDR3 nucleotides: TGTGCCAGCAGTAGGACTAGCGGGAGCTACGAGCAGTACTTC. This translates into CASSRTSGSYEQYF.

The rearrangement joins TRBV5-4 to TRBJ1-4; D perhaps matches TRBD1 (5 bases). Trimming removed 4 bases at V and 3 bases at J, with 13 bases between. This CDR3 is built from 15 residues. Germline CDR1 is SGHNT and CDR2 is YYREEE (reference sequence). CDR3 bases: TGTGCCAGCAGCCCGGGGGGGTTGCCTAATGAAAAACTGTTTTTT. This translates into CASSPGGLPNEKLFF.

The V and J genes are TRBV2 and TRBJ2-2; 11 bases agree with TRBD2. CDR1 and CDR2 from the germline V gene are SNHLY and FYNNEI. This CDR3 contains 15 residues. V was pared by 4 bases and J by 7 bases, with 5 bases of the junction left unmatched. CDR3 residues: CASSVKTSGDGELFF. The CDR3 nucleotides read TGTGCCAGCAGTGTAAAGACTAGCGGGGACGGGGAGCTGTTTTTT.

CDR3 protein: CASSQGHGTGRYEQYF. DNA of the CDR3: TGTGCCAGCAGCCAAGGACACGGGACAGGGCGCTACGAGCAGTACTTC. The chain carries TRBV4-2 and TRBJ2-7, with 9 bases matching TRBD1. V lost 1 base, J lost 3 bases, and 7 bases stayed unmatched. This CDR3 comprises 16 residues. Germline V gives CDR1 LGHNA, CDR2 YNFKEQ.

The rearrangement uses TRBV3-1 (or the pseudogene TRBV3-2) and TRBJ2-5, with 8 bases lining up with TRBD1. Germline assignment: CDR1 LGHDT and CDR2 YNNKEL (reference sequence). After removal of 3 bases from V and 6 bases from J, the junction contained 6 bases not matched to a gene. The CDR3 is 14 amino acids. CDR3 loop: CASSQPQGAKTQYF. The CDR3 region has the DNA TGTGCCAGCAGCCAGCCCCAGGGGGCCAAGACCCAGTACTTC.

V gene TRBV14 combines with J gene TRBJ2-3, with 11 bases lining up with TRBD2. The CDR3 is 16 amino acids. V lost 4 bases to trimming and J lost 3 bases; unmatched junction nucleotides: 6. CDR1 is SGHDN and CDR2 is FVKESK in the germline V gene. The CDR3 here is CASSLLAGVGTDTQYF. In DNA form, the CDR3 reads TGTGCCAGCAGCCTACTAGCGGGAGTAGGGACAGATACGCAGTATTTT. Full variable domain (rest looked up from reference TRBV14 and TRBJ2-3): EAGVTQFPSHSVIEKGQTVTLRCDPISGHDNLYWYRRVMGKEIKFLLHFVKESKQDESGMPNNRFLAERTGGTYSTLKVQPAELEDSGVYFCASSLLAGVGTDTQYFGPGTRLTVL.

V gene TRBV7-2 combines with J gene TRBJ1-2, with D uncertain. CDR3 size: 13 residues. Trimming shortened V by 6 bases and J by 10 bases, and 18 bases separated the two germline ends. Germline loops: CDR1 SGHTA, CDR2 FQGNSA. CDR3 sequence reads: CASSPAEANPYTF. The CDR3 region has the DNA TGTGCCAGCAGTCCAGCTGAGGCCAATCCCTACACCTTC.